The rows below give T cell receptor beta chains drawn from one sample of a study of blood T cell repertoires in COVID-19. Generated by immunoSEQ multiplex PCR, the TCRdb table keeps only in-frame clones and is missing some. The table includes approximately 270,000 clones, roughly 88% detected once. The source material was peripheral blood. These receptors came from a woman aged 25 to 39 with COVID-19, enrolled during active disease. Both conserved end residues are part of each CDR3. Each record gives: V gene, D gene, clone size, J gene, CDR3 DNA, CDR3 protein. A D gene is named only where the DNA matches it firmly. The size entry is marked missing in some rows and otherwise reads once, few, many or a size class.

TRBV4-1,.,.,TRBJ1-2,TGCGCCAGCAGCCAAGCCTCGGGAGGAAGGGCTAACTATGGCTACACCTTC,CASSQASGGRANYGYTF
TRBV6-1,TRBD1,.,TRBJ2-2,TGTGCCAGCCGAGAGACAGGGACGAACACCGGGGAGCTGTTTTTT,CASRETGTNTGELFF
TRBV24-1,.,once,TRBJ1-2,TGTGCCACCAGTGTTTCGGGACTGCGCTATGGCTACACCTTC,CATSVSGLRYGYTF
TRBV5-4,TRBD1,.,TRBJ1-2,TGTGCCAGCAGCTTGGAACAGGGGGTGGGCTACACCTTC,CASSLEQGVGYTF
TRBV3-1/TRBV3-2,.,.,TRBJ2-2,TGTGCCAGCAACCCGGGGGCGAACACCGGGGAGCTGTTTTTT,CASNPGANTGELFF
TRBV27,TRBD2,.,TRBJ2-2,TGTGCCAGCAGTTTATCACTAGCGGAGGGGAACACCGGGGAGCTGTTTTTT,CASSLSLAEGNTGELFF
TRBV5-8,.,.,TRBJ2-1,TGTGCCAGCAGCTTGGACACAGGGTGGAGTGAGCAGTTCTTC,CASSLDTGWSEQFF
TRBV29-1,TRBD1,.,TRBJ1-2,TGCAGCGTTGGGGGACAGGCCTTGGGTTATGGCTACACCTTC,CSVGGQALGYGYTF
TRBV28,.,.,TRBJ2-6,TGTGCCAGCAGTTTATACAGCTCTGGGGCCAACGTCCTGACTTTC,CASSLYSSGANVLTF
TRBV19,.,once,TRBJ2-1,TGTGCCAGTAGTATTATCCCCTGGACGGGAGACGTCTCCTACAATGAGCAGTTCTTC,CASSIIPWTGDVSYNEQFF
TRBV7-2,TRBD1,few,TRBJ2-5,TGTGCCAGCAGCTTAGTGGACAGGGGTTTAGAAGAGACCCAGTACTTC,CASSLVDRGLEETQYF
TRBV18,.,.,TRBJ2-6,TGTGCCAGCTCACTCAATTCTGGGGCCAACGTCCTGACTTTC,CASSLNSGANVLTF
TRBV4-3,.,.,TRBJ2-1,TGCGCCAGCAGCCAAGGTATGGCGGGGAAATACAATGAGCAGTTCTTC,CASSQGMAGKYNEQFF
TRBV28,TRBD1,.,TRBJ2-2,TGTGCCAGCAGTACGACAGGGTTGGATCCCGGGGAGCTGTTTTTT,CASSTTGLDPGELFF
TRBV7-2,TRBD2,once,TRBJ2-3,TGTGCCAGCAGCCCCTTAGCGGGGGGGCCGCTAATTAGCACAGATACGCAGTATTTT,CASSPLAGGPLISTDTQYF
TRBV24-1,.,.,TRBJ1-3,TGTGCCACCAGTGATCGGAGGAGCTCTGGAAACACCATATATTTT,CATSDRRSSGNTIYF
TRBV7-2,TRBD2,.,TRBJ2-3,TGTGCCAGCAGCGCTTCTAGCGGGGGTCACACAGATACGCAGTATTTT,CASSASSGGHTDTQYF
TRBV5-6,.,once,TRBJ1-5,TGTGCCAGCAGCCCCGGGGGGGAACCGAATCAGCCCCAGCATTTT,CASSPGGEPNQPQHF
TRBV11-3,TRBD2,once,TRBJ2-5,TGTGCCAGCAGCCCTACATCGGGGGGAGAGACCCAGTACTTC,CASSPTSGGETQYF
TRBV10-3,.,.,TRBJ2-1,TGTGCCATCATGAGGATGGGTGAGCAGTTCTTC,CAIMRMGEQFF
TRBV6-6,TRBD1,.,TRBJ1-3,TGTGCCAGCAGTCCCCGGGACAGCTCTGGAAACACCATATATTTT,CASSPRDSSGNTIYF
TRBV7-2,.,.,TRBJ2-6,TGTGCCAGCAGCTTATTTGCGGGTGGGGCCAACGTCCTGACTTTC,CASSLFAGGANVLTF
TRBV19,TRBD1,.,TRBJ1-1,TGTGCCAGTAGTAGTACAGGGGGAGGCACTGAAGCTTTCTTT,CASSSTGGGTEAFF
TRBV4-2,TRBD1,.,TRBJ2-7,TGTGCCAGCAGCCAAGATATAGGGGGACAGCCCTACGAGCAGTACTTC,CASSQDIGGQPYEQYF
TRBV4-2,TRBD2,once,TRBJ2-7,TGTGCCAGCAGCCAAGGCGGCTTGGGACTAGCGGGGGTAGGCGAGCAGTACTTC,CASSQGGLGLAGVGEQYF
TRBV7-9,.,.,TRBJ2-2,TGTGCCACCGTCGCTGGGAAGGGGTCCGGGGAGCTGTTTTTT,CATVAGKGSGELFF
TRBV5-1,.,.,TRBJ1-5,TGCGCCAGCAGCCCCGGGCAGGGTTCCCCTTCTAGCAATCAGCCCCAGCATTTT,CASSPGQGSPSSNQPQHF
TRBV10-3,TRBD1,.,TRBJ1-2,TGTGCCATCAGACGACAGGGGGGTGGCTACACCTTC,CAIRRQGGGYTF
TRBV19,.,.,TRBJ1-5,TGTGCCAGTAGTATCGGGGGCAATCAGCCCCAGCATTTT,CASSIGGNQPQHF
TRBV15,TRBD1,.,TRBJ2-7,TGTGCCACCAGCAGAGGGGGGACAGACGGCGAGCAGTACTTC,CATSRGGTDGEQYF
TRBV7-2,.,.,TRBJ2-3,TGTGCTACCGCGGGCGGTCCCCTAGGGACAGATACGCAGTATTTT,CATAGGPLGTDTQYF
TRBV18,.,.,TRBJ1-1,TGTGCCAGCTCACCGAGGGACAAGGCTGAAGCTTTCTTT,CASSPRDKAEAFF
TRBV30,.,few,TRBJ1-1,TGTGCCTGGAGTGTAACAGGGACGAACACTGAAGCTTTCTTT,CAWSVTGTNTEAFF
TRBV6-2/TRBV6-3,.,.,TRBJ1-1,TGTGCCAGCAGTTACTCTAGTGCGTCTCAGGCCTTGAACACTGAAGCTTTCTTT,CASSYSSASQALNTEAFF
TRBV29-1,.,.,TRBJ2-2,TGCAGCGTTGGAGTTGGGCTCCCGAACACCGGGGAGCTGTTTTTT,CSVGVGLPNTGELFF
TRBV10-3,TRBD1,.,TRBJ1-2,TGTGCCTCCAGACGAGGAACCGGGACAGGGAGCGGCTACACCTTC,CASRRGTGTGSGYTF
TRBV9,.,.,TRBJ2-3,TGTGCCAGCAGCCAAAGCACAGATACGCAGTATTTT,CASSQSTDTQYF
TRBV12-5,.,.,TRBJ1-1,TGTGCTAGTGGTTTGGGACCTTGGAGGAGGAACACTGAAGCTTTCTTT,CASGLGPWRRNTEAFF
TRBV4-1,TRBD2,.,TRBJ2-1,TGCGCCAGCAGCTTCCGACTAGCGGGGGTCATCAATGAGCAGTTCTTC,CASSFRLAGVINEQFF
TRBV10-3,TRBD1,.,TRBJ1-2,TGTGCCACTCTCCAAGACAGGGTAAATGGCTACACCTTC,CATLQDRVNGYTF
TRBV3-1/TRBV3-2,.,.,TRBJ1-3,TGTGCCAGCAGCCCAGCGGCGCCAGATCCCGGAAACACCATATATTTT,CASSPAAPDPGNTIYF
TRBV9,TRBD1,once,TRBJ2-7,TGTGCCAGCAGCCGTCGACAGGGGGCTCGCGAGCAGTACTTC,CASSRRQGAREQYF
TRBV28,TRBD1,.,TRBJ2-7,TGTGCCAGCAGTTTACGGTTCGGGACAGTTTACGAGCAGTACTTC,CASSLRFGTVYEQYF
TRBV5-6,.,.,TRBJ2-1,TGTGCCAGCAGCTTGGCGAGTGCGATCGATGAGCAGTTCTTC,CASSLASAIDEQFF
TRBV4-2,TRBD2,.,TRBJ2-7,TGTGCCAGCAGACTAAGCGGGGGACAATCCTACGAGCAGTACTTC,CASRLSGGQSYEQYF
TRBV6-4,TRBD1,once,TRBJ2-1,TGTGCCAGCAGTGAAGGTGGGACAGAGAACAATGAGCAGTTCTTC,CASSEGGTENNEQFF
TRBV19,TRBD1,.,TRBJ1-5,TGTGCCAGTAGTATACTTACAGGGGATAGCAATCAGCCCCAGCATTTT,CASSILTGDSNQPQHF
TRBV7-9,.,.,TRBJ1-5,TGTGCCAGCAGCCCGGACACGTATCAGCCCCAGCATTTT,CASSPDTYQPQHF
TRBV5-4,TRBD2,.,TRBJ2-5,TGTGCCAGCAGCTTGGGAATACTGCGGGGGGTAGAGACCCAGTACTTC,CASSLGILRGVETQYF
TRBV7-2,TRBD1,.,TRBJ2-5,TGTGCCAGCAGCCCGGGACAGCAAGAGACCCAGTACTTC,CASSPGQQETQYF
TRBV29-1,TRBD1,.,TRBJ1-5,TGCAGCGTTGGTTGGCAGGGGGCAGATCAGCCCCAGCATTTT,CSVGWQGADQPQHF
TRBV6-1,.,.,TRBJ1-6,TGTGCCAGCAGTGACCAGGGAGGGAGGCCCCTCCACTTT,CASSDQGGRPLHF
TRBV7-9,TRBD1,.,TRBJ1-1,TGTGCCAGCAGCCTGAACAGGGGGCGCCGAGCTTTCTTT,CASSLNRGRRAFF
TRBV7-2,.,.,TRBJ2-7,TGTGCCAGCAGCCCCAGCAGGGTCGGCTACGAGCAGTACTTC,CASSPSRVGYEQYF